This TCR beta chain comes out of a study of CD8+CD57+ T cells in acquired aplastic anemia. The wider study: The mean DNA yield obtained from sorted CD4+ and CD8+ cells came to about 3.2 ug.

Template material for TCR beta VDJ and CDR3 profiling consisted of genomic DNA. A single record per CDR3 protein comes from TCRdb applying MiXCR to the reads. The sample gives around 200,000 distinct CDR3 sequences, less than 60% of which show up once; 1.8% is in the top ten. Germline V gene lookup returns CDR1 SGHAT and CDR2 FQDESV (reference sequence). 20 amino acids form the CDR3, both terminal residues included. A remark on this clonotype: The antigen remains unidentified. It is unclear where the CDR3 begins or ends on the DNA, so no DNA is shown, and the CDR3 is as TCRdb lists it.

Study results and caveats: Significance was not reached for CD8+ Simpson's diversity between patients and controls.

Previously, flow cytometry had revealed CD8+CD57+ cell expansion in the patients chosen for sequencing. The cohort consisted entirely of patients having severe acquired aplastic anemia. The chain uses TRBV11-1 and TRBJ2-7; the table's D call TRBD1 went unverified against the DNA. The sample comprised sorted CD4+, CD8+, or CD8+CD57+ T cells (not recorded which) from PBMCs. The receptor's source is a human donor with aplastic anemia. CDR3 in amino acids: CASSFYICSAGTGRATQQYF.